A single sample is the source of the 13 T cell receptor beta chains below, sequenced in a study of blood T cell repertoires in COVID-19. Using immunoSEQ multiplex PCR, the repertoire was profiled, and TCRdb retains in-frame clones only, with some absent. Here the sample spans roughly 100,000 clones, around 87% being singletons. The sequenced sample was peripheral blood. The receptor source for this set is a woman aged 25 to 39 with acute or convalescent COVID-19.

The chain couples TRBV28 to TRBJ1-5; D call uncertain. The CDR3 has 13 amino acids. Germline V gives CDR1 MDHEN, CDR2 SYDVKM. The V end lost 3 bases, the J end lost 2 bases, and 5 bases lay between the germline ends. CDR3 sequence: CASSLPGNQPQHF. The CDR3 bases are TGTGCCAGCAGTTTGCCGGGCAATCAGCCCCAGCATTTT.

V is TRBV5-1 and J is TRBJ2-3; 12 bases are shared with TRBD2. The CDR3 extends over 18 amino acids. Germline CDR1 is SGHRS and CDR2 is YFSETQ. J lost 1 base, V lost 4 bases, and 10 bases had no gene match. CDR3 region: CASSGPSGGAFGTDTQYF. For the CDR3, the DNA is TGCGCCAGCAGCGGACCTAGCGGGGGGGCCTTCGGCACAGATACGCAGTATTTT.

This clone appeared a single time. V is TRBV28 and J is TRBJ1-1, with D unclear. The V end lost 5 bases, the J end lost 1 base, and 11 bases lay between the germline ends. Per the germline V gene, CDR1 is MDHEN and CDR2 is SYDVKM. The CDR3 spans 14 residues. CDR3 DNA sequence: TGTGCCAGCAGTCCCCCCGCAGAGAACACTGAAGCTTTCTTT. As protein: CASSPPAENTEAFF. Together with reference TRBV28 and TRBJ1-1, the CDR3 gives the full variable domain: DVKVTQSSRYLVKRTGEKVFLECVQDMDHENMFWYRQDPGLGLRLIYFSYDVKMKEKGDIPEGYSVSREKKERFSLILESASTNQTSMYLCASSPPAENTEAFFGQGTRLTVV.

This chain links TRBV5-4 with TRBJ1-1; 9 bases fit TRBD1. Germline CDR1 reads SGHNT; CDR2 reads YYREEE (reference sequence). The V gene end was trimmed by 2 bases and the J gene end by 11 bases; junction bases not matched to a gene: 10. The CDR3 has 14 amino acids. The CDR3 bases are TGTGCCAGCAGCTTAGCTGGGGACAGGGTACAGGCTTTCTTT. The encoded protein is CASSLAGDRVQAFF.

The genes are TRBV7-9 and TRBJ2-7; 8 nucleotides match TRBD1. CDR3 length equals 16 residues. Germline V gene lookup returns CDR1 SEHNR and CDR2 FQNEAQ (reference sequence). Germline trimming cut 5 bases from V and 2 bases from J; bases unmatched to any gene: 11. CDR3 sequence reads: CASSLPDRGNPYEQYF. CDR3 nucleotide sequence: TGTGCCAGCAGCCTACCCGACAGGGGAAATCCCTACGAGCAGTACTTC.

The rearrangement joins TRBV6-2 or TRBV6-3 to TRBJ1-5, with unresolved D. CDR1 MNHEY and CDR2 SVGEGT come from the germline V gene. This CDR3 has 14 residues. Trimming took 0 bases from V and 4 from J, leaving 7 bases between them. CDR3 sequence reads: CASSYSGLNQPQHF. The CDR3 DNA reads as TGTGCCAGCAGTTACTCTGGGCTTAATCAGCCCCAGCATTTT.

The chain couples TRBV18 to TRBJ1-1; 8 bases agree with TRBD1. The V gene end was trimmed by 4 bases and the J gene end by 4 bases; junction bases not matched to a gene: 11. CDR3 length: 16 amino acids. CDR1 is KGHSH and CDR2 is LQKENI in the germline V gene. In DNA form, the CDR3 reads TGTGCCAGCTCACACGGACAGGGAGAAATGGGCACTGAAGCTTTCTTT. Encoded protein: CASSHGQGEMGTEAFF. The full variable domain, its missing parts supplied by reference TRBV18 and TRBJ1-1, is NAGVMQNPRHLVRRRGQEARLRCSPMKGHSHVYWYRQLPEEGLKFMVYLQKENIIDESGMPKERFSAEFPKEGPSILRIQQVVRGDSAAYFCASSHGQGEMGTEAFFGQGTRLTVV.

The chain couples TRBV5-1 to TRBJ2-7; a possible D gene is TRBD1 (5 bases). This CDR3 is built from 14 residues. Germline V lookup: CDR1 SGHRS, CDR2 YFSETQ. The V and J ends lost 3 bases and 2 bases respectively, with 12 bases between them. The CDR3 DNA is TGCGCCAGCAGCTCACAGGTCGCGGCCTACGAGCAGTACTTC. The encoded protein is CASSSQVAAYEQYF.

The chain carries TRBV9 and TRBJ2-3, with unresolved D. Germline loops: CDR1 SGDLS, CDR2 YYNGEE. The CDR3 is made up of 16 amino acids. The V end was cut by 1 base, the J end by 0 bases, with 12 bases between. CDR3 sequence reads: CASSVRVSASTDTQYF. The CDR3 DNA sequence: TGTGCCAGCAGCGTAAGAGTCTCCGCTAGCACAGATACGCAGTATTTT.

V gene TRBV9 combines with J gene TRBJ2-7; 7 bases align to TRBD1. After removal of 4 bases from V and 2 bases from J, the junction contained 9 bases not matched to a gene. Germline CDR1 and CDR2: SGDLS and YYNGEE. The CDR3 extends over 15 amino acids. For the CDR3, the DNA is TGTGCCAGCAGCCCATTTCAGGGACAGACCTACGAGCAGTACTTC. Translation gives CASSPFQGQTYEQYF. Full variable domain (missing parts from reference TRBV9 and TRBJ2-7): DSGVTQTPKHLITATGQRVTLRCSPRSGDLSVYWYQQSLDQGLQFLIQYYNGEERAKGNILERFSAQQFPDLHSELNLSSLELGDSALYFCASSPFQGQTYEQYFGPGTRLTVT.

The rearrangement joins TRBV5-1 to TRBJ2-5; D might be TRBD1 (6 bases). CDR1 is SGHRS, CDR2 YFSETQ, per germline. CDR3 length: 13 amino acids. Deletions cut 2 bases from V and 5 bases from J, with 10 bases between. Here the CDR3 DNA reads TGCGCCAGCAGCTTCCAGGGGCACGAGACCCAGTACTTC. Protein sequence: CASSFQGHETQYF.

The V and J genes are TRBV9 and TRBJ1-6; D gene unclear. Germline loops: CDR1 SGDLS, CDR2 YYNGEE. With 0 bases removed from V and 0 bases from J, the gap between germline ends came to 7 bases. This CDR3 region has 16 residues. The CDR3 sequence is CASSVGAFSYNSPLHF. Written as DNA, the CDR3 is TGTGCCAGCAGCGTAGGGGCATTCTCCTATAATTCACCCCTCCACTTT.

The chain uses TRBV7-9 and TRBJ2-4, with a tentative D call TRBD1 (6 bases). The germline V gene encodes CDR1 SEHNR and CDR2 FQNEAQ (reference sequence). The CDR3 is 14 amino acids. V dropped 5 bases and J dropped 9 bases, with 17 bases sitting between them. DNA of the CDR3: TGTGCCAGCAGCACCCCAGGGGCGAGGGGCATTCAGTACTTC. Its protein product is CASSTPGARGIQYF.